These T cell receptor beta chains were read from a single sample in a study of T cell responses to AZD1222 COVID-19 vaccine. The repertoire was sequenced with immunoSEQ multiplex PCR; TCRdb's copy has only in-frame clones and lacks some. This table holds 92,000 or so clones, nearly 90% found once. The source was peripheral blood, collected on day 0 of AZD1222 vaccination. The receptors here all came from an adult in good health. CDR3s leave out the opening cysteine and the closing phenylalanine or tryptophan.

TRBV19	TRBJ1-2	ASSRDGTNYGYT
TRBV5-4	TRBJ2-7	ASSPGGGDSSYEQY
TRBV27	TRBJ1-1	ASSLSGAF
TRBV7-9	TRBJ1-1	ASSSGGGRTEAF
TRBV27	TRBJ2-1	ASSPSPGTRDYNEQF
TRBV6-5	TRBJ1-2	ASTLGGGDYGYT
TRBV6-5	TRBJ2-5	ASSLTVRQETQY
TRBV14	TRBJ2-7	ASSPAGANYEQY
TRBV12-3/TRBV12-4	TRBJ1-5	ASSSQRDQPQH
TRBV7-2	TRBJ1-1	ASSSQGASPTEAF
TRBV28	TRBJ2-3	ASSFLAGGADTQY
TRBV21-1	TRBJ2-3	ASSKGAARSLTDTQY
TRBV28	TRBJ2-5	ASSLPGTGNQGQY
TRBV19	TRBJ1-2	ASSIRREQYYGYT
TRBV5-1	TRBJ1-2	ASRQGAREDGYT
TRBV9	TRBJ2-1	ASSVASGGKLSYNEQF
TRBV28	TRBJ1-1	ASSSGGQGNTEAF
TRBV19	TRBJ2-7	VRWGGNGQPYEQY
TRBV21-1	TRBJ1-4	ASSKGNREDEKLF
TRBV19	TRBJ1-5	ASSSTGGGGQPQH
TRBV4-2	TRBJ1-6	ASSQVGGSYNSPLH